These 30 T cell receptor beta chains share one sample of origin, sequenced in a study of T-cell reconstitution after alpha-beta-depleted transplantation in children. During its preparation, the TCRbeta library received unique molecular identifiers. TCRdb itself ran the PCR reads through MiXCR, one entry per CDR3 protein. The table lists 440,000 or so distinct CDR3 sequences, roughly two fifths of them singletons, with 27% in the top ten. The sequencing here drew on PBMCs, taken before TCRalphabeta/CD19-depleted stem cell transplant. These receptors were obtained from a girl aged 2 to 9 with aplastic anemia, due to receive a stem cell transplant.

This clonotype appeared a single time. The V call is TRBV7-3, the J call TRBJ2-1; the match to TRBD2 covers 8 bases. This CDR3 comprises 17 residues. With V trimmed by 4 bases and J by 3 bases, 11 bases remained unmatched. Per the germline V gene, CDR1 is SGHTA and CDR2 is FQGTGA. This chain's CDR3 is CASSSTPGRGVYNEQFF. For the CDR3, the DNA is TGTGCCAGCAGCTCCACCCCGGGGCGGGGGGTCTACAATGAGCAGTTCTTC.

The CDR3 DNA reads as TGCAGTGCCACCCTAGGAGGGGGATATGGCTACACCTTC. Its protein is CSATLGGGYGYTF. The chain is built from TRBV20-1 and TRBJ1-2; possible D gene TRBD1, 6 bases. The CDR3 is made up of 13 amino acids. V lost 6 bases and J lost 5, with 16 bases in between. Germline CDR1 and CDR2: DFQATT and SNEGSKA (reference sequence).

The chain is built from TRBV29-1 and TRBJ2-7, with D possibly called TRBD1 or TRBD2 (6 bases each). Trimming took 6 bases from V and 6 from J, leaving 18 bases between them. Germline values: CDR1 SQVTM, CDR2 ANQGSEA. This CDR3 contains 13 residues. The CDR3 here is CSVRLGGPGEQYF. Here the CDR3 DNA reads TGCAGCGTCCGGCTCGGGGGCCCCGGCGAGCAGTACTTC.

The rearrangement uses TRBV4-1 and TRBJ1-5, with D unresolved. Per germline, CDR1 MGHRA and CDR2 YSYEKL. The CDR3 runs 12 residues. The ends were cut back, 1 base at V and 7 bases at J, with 5 bases in the middle. The CDR3: CASSQGRQPQHF. The CDR3 bases are TGCGCCAGCAGCCAAGGGCGGCAGCCCCAGCATTTT.

This clonotype was counted only a few times. V is TRBV28 and J is TRBJ2-3; perhaps TRBD1 as D (8 bases). The CDR3 consists of 15 residues. The germline CDR1 and CDR2 sequences are MDHEN and SYDVKM. Trimming removed 6 bases at V and 4 bases at J, with 17 bases between. CDR3 in DNA: TGTGCCAGCAGACAGACAGGGGAGGGACCAGATACGCAGTATTTT. Translation gives CASRQTGEGPDTQYF.

This rearrangement joins TRBV28 to TRBJ2-3; a weak D match, TRBD1 (5 bases). V was trimmed by 6 bases and J by 0 bases, leaving 13 bases between them. Germline V gene sequence: CDR1 MDHEN, CDR2 SYDVKM. This CDR3 contains 15 residues. The CDR3 nucleotides read TGTGCCAGCAGGGGCAGGGCACCCAGCACAGATACGCAGTATTTT. Translating it yields CASRGRAPSTDTQYF.

The genes are TRBV12-3 or TRBV12-4 and TRBJ2-7, with 8 nucleotides matching TRBD2. J lost 0 bases, V lost 1 base, and 5 bases had no gene match. The CDR3 spans 16 residues. CDR3 protein: CASSLGFAGGSYEQYF. The CDR3 DNA reads as TGTGCCAGCAGTTTAGGCTTTGCGGGGGGCTCCTACGAGCAGTACTTC.

This clonotype turned up a few times. The chain joins TRBV5-1 to TRBJ2-2; 10 bases are shared with TRBD2. The germline CDR1 and CDR2 sequences are SGHRS and YFSETQ. The CDR3 extends over 16 amino acids. The ends lost 1 base at V and 3 bases at J; junction bases unmatched: 3. CDR3 protein: CASSLLAGGDTGELFF. The CDR3 DNA follows: TGCGCCAGCAGCTTGTTAGCGGGGGGCGACACCGGGGAGCTGTTTTTT.

The V call is TRBV11-3, the J call TRBJ1-1; D unresolved. V lost 2 bases, J lost 7 bases, and 14 bases lay in between. Per germline, CDR1 SGHNT and CDR2 YENEEA. The CDR3 is 14 amino acids. Written as DNA, the CDR3 is TGTGCCAGCAGCTTATCCGGGAATCAGAATGAAGCTTTCTTT. It codes for CASSLSGNQNEAFF.

This clonotype turned up a few times. This chain uses TRBV25-1 with TRBJ2-5; D is perhaps TRBD1 (6 bases). Per germline, CDR1 MGHDK and CDR2 SYGVNS. The CDR3 spans 15 residues. Deletions cut 6 bases from V and 1 base from J, with 15 bases between. CDR3 in amino acids: CASRKGRTAQETQYF. The CDR3 nucleotides are TGTGCCAGCAGGAAGGGCCGGACAGCCCAAGAGACCCAGTACTTC.

This clonotype was counted a single time. The V and J genes are TRBV10-3 and TRBJ2-3, with 7 positions matching TRBD2. Germline loops: CDR1 ENHRY, CDR2 SYGVKD. Unmatched junction bases numbered 3, after V lost 6 bases and J lost 0 bases. The CDR3 spans 14 residues. Here the CDR3 DNA reads TGTGCCATCAGGGCGGGGGTAAGCACAGATACGCAGTATTTT. It specifies CAIRAGVSTDTQYF.

The chain employs TRBV29-1 and TRBJ2-5, with TRBD2 matching 8 bases. V shed 6 bases and J 5 bases; nucleotides not matched to a gene: 11. This CDR3 contains 14 residues. Germline lookup yields CDR1 SQVTM and CDR2 ANQGSEA. This chain's CDR3 is CSVDGTSYRETQYF. For the CDR3, the DNA is TGCAGCGTAGATGGGACTAGTTATAGGGAGACCCAGTACTTC.

The chain uses TRBV12-3 or TRBV12-4 and TRBJ2-3; D not resolved. The CDR3 loop spans 13 amino acids. The ends were cut back, 7 bases at V and 5 bases at J, with 13 bases in the middle. CDR3 sequence: CASKASAGDTQYF. The CDR3 nucleotides are TGTGCCAGCAAGGCTAGTGCAGGAGATACGCAGTATTTT.

The chain uses TRBV19 and TRBJ2-1; the D gene is possibly TRBD2 (5 bases). V was clipped by 1 base and J by 8 bases, with 12 bases between them. Germline CDR1 and CDR2: LNHDA and SQIVND (reference sequence). The CDR3 runs to 14 residues. The CDR3 DNA follows: TGTGCCAGTAGTATAGCGAGGGCGGGCGATGAGCAGTTCTTC. This gives the protein CASSIARAGDEQFF.

V and J are TRBV5-1 and TRBJ2-5; D uncertain. The CDR3 has 12 residues. The germline gives CDR1 SGHRS, CDR2 YFSETQ. Deletions cut 3 bases from V and 5 bases from J, with 8 bases between. CDR3 DNA: TGCGCCAGCAGCTCCCGTGGGGAGACCCAGTACTTC. Translating gives CASSSRGETQYF.

This chain uses TRBV7-3 with TRBJ2-5; the D gene is possibly TRBD2 (5 bases). The CDR3 loop spans 15 amino acids. The V and J ends lost 1 base and 2 bases respectively, with 11 bases between them. Germline-derived CDR1 and CDR2 are SGHTA and FQGTGA. The CDR3 region is CASSLMGPGQETQYF. In DNA, the CDR3 is TGTGCCAGCAGCTTAATGGGCCCGGGGCAAGAGACCCAGTACTTC.

This clonotype was counted between two and nine times. This chain links TRBV20-1 with TRBJ2-7; D remains unclear. The length of the CDR3 is 16 residues. With 5 bases removed from V and 0 bases from J, the gap between germline ends came to 20 bases. The germline V gene encodes CDR1 DFQATT and CDR2 SNEGSKA (reference sequence). CDR3 DNA: TGCAGTGCTGGCCACAGCCCCAAAGCGTTCTCCTACGAGCAGTACTTC. Translation: CSAGHSPKAFSYEQYF.

The chain joins TRBV7-2 to TRBJ2-3; 7 bases map to TRBD2. The CDR3 is 15 residues long. Germline loops: CDR1 SGHTA, CDR2 FQGNSA. V lost 5 bases to trimming and J lost 1 base; unmatched junction nucleotides: 6. This chain's CDR3 is CASSHGRTRTDTQYF. The CDR3 region has the DNA TGTGCCAGCAGCCACGGGAGGACCCGCACAGATACGCAGTATTTT.

This chain joins TRBV7-9 and TRBJ1-4; the D is unclear. Germline loops: CDR1 SEHNR, CDR2 FQNEAQ (reference sequence). V lost 6 bases and J 7 bases, leaving 18 bases between the germline ends. The CDR3 is 15 amino acids. CDR3 loop: CASSSQPHGGEKLFF. The CDR3 bases are TGTGCCAGCAGTTCTCAGCCGCATGGTGGTGAAAAACTGTTTTTT.

At least ten counts were recorded for this clonotype. V usage is TRBV18 and J usage is TRBJ1-2, with D unresolved. This CDR3 is 11 amino acids long. CDR1 and CDR2 (germline): KGHSH, LQKENI. Trimming took off 6 bases at V and 2 bases at J, with 4 bases between the two ends. CDR3 amino acids: CASSENYGYTF. CDR3 in DNA: TGTGCCAGCTCCGAGAACTATGGCTACACCTTC.

This clonotype was seen at least ten times. CDR3 in amino acids: CASRHYEQYF. The CDR3 bases are TGTGCCAGCAGACACTACGAGCAGTACTTC. The chain couples TRBV2 to TRBJ2-7; D not resolved. Trimming removed 6 bases from V and 3 bases from J, with 3 bases in between. The CDR3 totals 10 residues. Germline CDR1 reads SNHLY; CDR2 reads FYNNEI. Combining the CDR3 with reference TRBV2 and TRBJ2-7 gives the whole variable domain EPEVTQTPSHQVTQMGQEVILRCVPISNHLYFYWYRQILGQKVEFLVSFYNNEISEKSEIFDDQFSVERPDGSNFTLKIRSTKLEDSAMYFCASRHYEQYFGPGTRLTVT.

The table lists this clonotype with many counts. V usage is TRBV2 and J usage is TRBJ1-1; maybe TRBD1 (5 bases). CDR3 length equals 13 residues. The germline V gene has CDR1 SNHLY and CDR2 FYNNEI. Trimming removed 5 bases from V and 9 bases from J, with 16 bases in between. DNA of the CDR3: TGTGCCAGCAGTTCCCAGAGTGGGGGGAAAGCTTTCTTT. It is translated as CASSSQSGGKAFF.

Ten or more counts support this clonotype. For the CDR3, the DNA is TGTGCCAGCAGCCGGGGACTAGCGGAAGGAGATGAGCAGTTCTTC. This translates into CASSRGLAEGDEQFF. The chain combines TRBV7-2 with TRBJ2-1; 11 nucleotides match TRBD2. The J segment lost 8 bases and the V segment lost 5 bases, leaving 8 bases of the junction unmatched. CDR1 is SGHTA and CDR2 is FQGNSA in the germline V gene. The CDR3 is made up of 15 amino acids.

This clonotype was counted many times. This chain links TRBV12-3 or TRBV12-4 with TRBJ2-7; D gene unclear. V shed 7 bases and J shed 1 base, with 17 bases lying between them. The CDR3 runs 15 residues. CDR3 sequence (DNA): TGTGCCAGCACCCTAGGTGGGGTTTATTCCTACGAGCAGTACTTC. Amino acids: CASTLGGVYSYEQYF.

This clonotype was recorded at least ten times. The CDR3 sequence is CSAKGLAAAYEQYF. In DNA, the CDR3 is TGCAGTGCTAAGGGACTAGCGGCAGCCTACGAGCAGTACTTC. The chain couples TRBV20-1 to TRBJ2-7; 11 bases are a match to TRBD2. CDR3 length: 14 residues. V lost 4 bases to trimming and J lost 2 bases; unmatched junction nucleotides: 4. Germline-derived CDR1 and CDR2 are DFQATT and SNEGSKA (reference sequence).

V gene TRBV5-1 combines with J gene TRBJ2-5; TRBD2 matches 9 bases. Looked up from germline, CDR1 is SGHRS and CDR2 is YFSETQ. Trimming removed 0 bases from V and 4 bases from J; junction bases left unmatched: 10. This CDR3 region has 17 residues. The chain's CDR3 is CASSLAVGLAQGETQYF. The CDR3 nucleotides are TGCGCCAGCAGCTTGGCCGTGGGACTAGCCCAGGGAGAGACCCAGTACTTC.

This clonotype showed up many times. The genes are TRBV29-1 and TRBJ2-2; TRBD2 agrees at 9 bases. This CDR3 has 14 residues. J was trimmed by 2 bases and V by 4 bases; bases with no gene match: 2. Germline V gene lookup returns CDR1 SQVTM and CDR2 ANQGSEA. The CDR3 nucleotides read TGCAGCGTTGTCCTAGCGGGAAACACCGGGGAGCTGTTTTTT. Protein sequence: CSVVLAGNTGELFF.

In its sample, this clonotype was seen a few times. The chain recombines TRBV6-1 with TRBJ2-7, with 8 bases that match TRBD2. The V and J ends lost 11 bases and 3 bases, in that order; junction bases with no gene match: 12. This CDR3 is built from 14 residues. Germline CDR1 MNHNS, CDR2 SASEGT. The CDR3 spells CAVGASGLVYEQYF. The DNA of the CDR3 is TGTGCCGTCGGGGCTAGCGGGCTGGTCTACGAGCAGTACTTC.

This clonotype came up a few times. The gene calls are TRBV4-2 and TRBJ2-1, with D unresolved. V lost 0 bases to trimming and J lost 2 bases, with 11 bases between them. CDR1 and CDR2 (germline): LGHNA, YNFKEQ. The CDR3 totals 16 residues. In nucleotides, the CDR3 is TGTGCCAGCAGCCAAGATATAAGGGTCACCTACAATGAGCAGTTCTTC. Its translation is CASSQDIRVTYNEQFF.

The genes are TRBV11-2 and TRBJ2-3; 9 nucleotides agree with TRBD2. Per germline, CDR1 SGHAT and CDR2 FQNNGV. The CDR3 consists of 15 residues. V gave up 6 bases and J gave up 2 bases; unmatched junction bases: 6. CDR3 nucleotides: TGTGCCAGCAGTTTGGGACTAGCCGTCACAGATACGCAGTATTTT. This codes for CASSLGLAVTDTQYF.